The entry below gives a single TCR beta chain sequence along with its context. Antigen specificity is unknown. Profiling relied on immunoSEQ multiplex PCR, and the TCRdb table lists in-frame clones only, not all of them. Among hundreds of thousands of clones listed, roughly 89% were seen once. The CDR3 contains 15 residues. Germline trimming cut 1 base from V and 4 bases from J; bases unmatched to any gene: 5. Germline values: CDR1 SGHDT, CDR2 YYEEEE. The record originates from a study of cytomegalovirus exposure and HLA in healthy donors. Findings and limits, study-wide: In the roughly 120 validation repertoires, a later analysis found that first-cohort TCR clusters tended to co-occur. Associated with cytomegalovirus, according to the listing, were 150 to 200 TCR beta chains.

Sequencing used PBMCs. The origin of this receptor is a man aged 18 to 29 in good health and CMV-seronegative. The chain links TRBV5-6 to TRBJ1-5; TRBD1 agrees at 7 bases. In nucleotides, the CDR3 is TGTGCCAGCAGCTTGAGGGGGACAGTTAATCAGCCCCAGCATTTT. This encodes CASSLRGTVNQPQHF.